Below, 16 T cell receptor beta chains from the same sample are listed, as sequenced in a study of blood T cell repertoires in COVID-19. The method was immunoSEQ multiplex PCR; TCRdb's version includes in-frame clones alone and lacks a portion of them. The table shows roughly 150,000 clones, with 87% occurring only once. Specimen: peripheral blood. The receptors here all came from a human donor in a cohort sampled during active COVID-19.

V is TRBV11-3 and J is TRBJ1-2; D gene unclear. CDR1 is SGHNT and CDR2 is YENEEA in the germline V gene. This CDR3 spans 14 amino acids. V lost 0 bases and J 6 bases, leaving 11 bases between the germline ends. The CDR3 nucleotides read TGTGCCAGCAGCTTAGATCTGGCTGGAGATGGCTACACCTTC. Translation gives CASSLDLAGDGYTF.

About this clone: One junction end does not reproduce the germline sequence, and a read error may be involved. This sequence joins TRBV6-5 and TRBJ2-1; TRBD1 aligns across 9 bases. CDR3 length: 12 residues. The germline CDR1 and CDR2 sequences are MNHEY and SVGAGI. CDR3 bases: TGTGCCAGCAGCCGAGGCGGGACAGGGAGCGTCTTC. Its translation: CASSRGGTGSVF.

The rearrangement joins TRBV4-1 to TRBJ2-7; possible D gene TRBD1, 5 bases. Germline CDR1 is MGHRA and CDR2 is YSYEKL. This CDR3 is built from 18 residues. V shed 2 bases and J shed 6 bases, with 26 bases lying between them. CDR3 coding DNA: TGCGCCAGCAGCCAACACGGGTCAGGGTCAAGGGGTGATCGCGAGCAGTACTTC. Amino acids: CASSQHGSGSRGDREQYF.

CDR3 in DNA: TGTGCCATCAGTGGCCAGGGGACCCGACTCATTAACTATGGCTACACCTTC. Translation gives CAISGQGTRLINYGYTF. This chain joins TRBV10-3 and TRBJ1-2; D may be TRBD1 (6 bases). This CDR3 spans 17 amino acids. From germline, CDR1 is ENHRY and CDR2 SYGVKD. V lost 4 bases and J lost 1, with 19 bases in between.

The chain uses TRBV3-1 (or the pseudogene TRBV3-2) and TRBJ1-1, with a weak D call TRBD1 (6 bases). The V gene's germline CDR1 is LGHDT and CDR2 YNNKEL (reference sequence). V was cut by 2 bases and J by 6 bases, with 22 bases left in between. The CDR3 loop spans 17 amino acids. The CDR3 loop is CASSQKSKMGARAEAFF. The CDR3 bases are TGTGCCAGCAGCCAAAAGAGCAAGATGGGGGCGAGGGCTGAAGCTTTCTTT.

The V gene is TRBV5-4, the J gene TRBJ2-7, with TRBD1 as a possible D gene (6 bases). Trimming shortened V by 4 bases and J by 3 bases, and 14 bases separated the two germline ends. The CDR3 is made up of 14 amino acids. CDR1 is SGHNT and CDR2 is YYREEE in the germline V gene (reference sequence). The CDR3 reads CASSPDSFLYEQYF. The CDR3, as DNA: TGTGCCAGCAGCCCGGACAGTTTCCTCTACGAGCAGTACTTC.

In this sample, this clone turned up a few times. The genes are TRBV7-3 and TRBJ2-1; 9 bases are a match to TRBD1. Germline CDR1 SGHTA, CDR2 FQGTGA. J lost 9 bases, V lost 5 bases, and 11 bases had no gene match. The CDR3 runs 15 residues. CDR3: CASSPRGQGDTEQFF. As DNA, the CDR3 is TGTGCCAGCAGCCCGAGGGGACAGGGAGATACTGAGCAGTTCTTC.

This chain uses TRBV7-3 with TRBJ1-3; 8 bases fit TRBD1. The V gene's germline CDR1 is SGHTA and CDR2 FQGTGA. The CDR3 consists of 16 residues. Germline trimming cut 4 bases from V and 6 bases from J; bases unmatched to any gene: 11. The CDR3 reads CASSSGSGGAENTIYF. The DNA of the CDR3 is TGTGCCAGCAGCTCTGGGTCAGGGGGCGCGGAAAACACCATATATTTT.

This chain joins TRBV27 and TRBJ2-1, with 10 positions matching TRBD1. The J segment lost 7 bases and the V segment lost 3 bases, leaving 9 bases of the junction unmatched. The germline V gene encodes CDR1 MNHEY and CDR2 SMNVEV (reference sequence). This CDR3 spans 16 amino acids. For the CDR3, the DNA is TGTGCCAGCAGTTTTATCGGACAGGGGGGGAGGAATGAGCAGTTCTTC. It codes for CASSFIGQGGRNEQFF.

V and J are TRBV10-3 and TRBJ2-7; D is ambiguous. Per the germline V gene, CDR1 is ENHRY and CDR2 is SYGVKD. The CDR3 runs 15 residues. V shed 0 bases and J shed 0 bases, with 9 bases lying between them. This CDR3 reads CAISESIGGSYEQYF. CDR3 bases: TGTGCCATCAGTGAGTCGATAGGCGGCTCCTACGAGCAGTACTTC.

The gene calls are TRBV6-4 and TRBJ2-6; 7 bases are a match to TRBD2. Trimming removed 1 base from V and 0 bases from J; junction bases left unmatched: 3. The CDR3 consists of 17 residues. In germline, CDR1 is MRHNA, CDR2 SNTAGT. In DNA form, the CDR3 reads TGTGCCAGCAGTGACTGGGAGGGGATCTCTGGGGCCAACGTCCTGACTTTC. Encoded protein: CASSDWEGISGANVLTF.

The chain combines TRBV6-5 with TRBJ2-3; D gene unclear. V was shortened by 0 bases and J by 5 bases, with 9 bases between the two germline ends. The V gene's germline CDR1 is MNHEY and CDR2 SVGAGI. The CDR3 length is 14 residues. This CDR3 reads CASSYSNIGDTQYF. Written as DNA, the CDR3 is TGTGCCAGCAGTTACTCGAATATCGGAGATACGCAGTATTTT.

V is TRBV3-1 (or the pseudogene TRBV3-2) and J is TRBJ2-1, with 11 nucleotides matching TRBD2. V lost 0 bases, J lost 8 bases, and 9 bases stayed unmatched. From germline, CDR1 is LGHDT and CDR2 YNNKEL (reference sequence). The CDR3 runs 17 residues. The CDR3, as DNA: TGTGCCAGCAGCCAAGATCCCCCTAGCGGGGGGAGGGATGAGCAGTTCTTC. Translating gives CASSQDPPSGGRDEQFF.

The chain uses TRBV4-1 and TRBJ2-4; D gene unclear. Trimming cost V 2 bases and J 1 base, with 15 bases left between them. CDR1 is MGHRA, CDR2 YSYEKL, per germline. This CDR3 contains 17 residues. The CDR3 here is CASSQPGSSAAKNIQYF. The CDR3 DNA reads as TGCGCCAGCAGCCAACCCGGGTCCTCGGCGGCCAAAAACATTCAGTACTTC.

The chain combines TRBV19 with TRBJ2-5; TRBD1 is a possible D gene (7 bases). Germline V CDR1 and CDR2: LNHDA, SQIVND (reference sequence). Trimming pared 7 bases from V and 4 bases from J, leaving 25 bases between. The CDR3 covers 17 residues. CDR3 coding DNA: TGTGCCAGTACCCACACCCTCGGAGGGGGCGGGGTAGAGACCCAGTACTTC. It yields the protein CASTHTLGGGGVETQYF.

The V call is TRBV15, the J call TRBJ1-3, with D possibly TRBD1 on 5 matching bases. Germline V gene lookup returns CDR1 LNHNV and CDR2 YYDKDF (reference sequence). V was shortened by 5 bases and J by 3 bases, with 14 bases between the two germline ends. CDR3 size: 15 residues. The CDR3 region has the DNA TGTGCCACCAGCGTAAAGGGGTCTGGTGGAAACACCATATATTTT. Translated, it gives CATSVKGSGGNTIYF.